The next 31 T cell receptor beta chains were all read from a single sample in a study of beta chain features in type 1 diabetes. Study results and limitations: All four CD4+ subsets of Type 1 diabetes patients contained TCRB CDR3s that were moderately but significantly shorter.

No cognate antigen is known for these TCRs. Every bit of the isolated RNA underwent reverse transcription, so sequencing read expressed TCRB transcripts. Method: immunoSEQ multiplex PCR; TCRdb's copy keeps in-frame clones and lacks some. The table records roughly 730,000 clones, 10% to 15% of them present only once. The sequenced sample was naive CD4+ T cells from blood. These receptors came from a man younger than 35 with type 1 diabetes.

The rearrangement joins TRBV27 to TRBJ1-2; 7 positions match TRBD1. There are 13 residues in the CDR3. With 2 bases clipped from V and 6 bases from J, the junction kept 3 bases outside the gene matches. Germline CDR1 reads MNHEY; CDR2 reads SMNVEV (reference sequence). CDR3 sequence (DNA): TGTGCCAGCAGTTTACGACAGGGTAATGGCTACACCTTC. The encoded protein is CASSLRQGNGYTF.

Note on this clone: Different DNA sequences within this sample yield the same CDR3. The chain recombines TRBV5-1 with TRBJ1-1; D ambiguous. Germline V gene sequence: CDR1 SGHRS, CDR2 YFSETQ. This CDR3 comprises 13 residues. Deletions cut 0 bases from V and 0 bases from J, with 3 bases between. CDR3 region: CASSLDVNTEAFF. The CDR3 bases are TGCGCCAGCAGCTTGGATGTGAACACTGAAGCTTTCTTT.

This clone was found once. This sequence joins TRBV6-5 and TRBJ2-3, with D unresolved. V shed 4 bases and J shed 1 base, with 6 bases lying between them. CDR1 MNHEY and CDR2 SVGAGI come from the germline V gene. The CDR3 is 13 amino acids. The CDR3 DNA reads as TGTGCCAGCAGTTTCCCGGGCACAGATACGCAGTATTTT. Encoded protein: CASSFPGTDTQYF.

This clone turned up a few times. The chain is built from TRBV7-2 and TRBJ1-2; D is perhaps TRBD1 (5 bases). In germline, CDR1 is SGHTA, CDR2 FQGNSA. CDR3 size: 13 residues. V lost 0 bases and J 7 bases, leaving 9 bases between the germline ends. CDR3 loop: CASSLAQVVGYTF. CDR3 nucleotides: TGTGCCAGCAGCTTAGCACAGGTGGTTGGCTACACCTTC.

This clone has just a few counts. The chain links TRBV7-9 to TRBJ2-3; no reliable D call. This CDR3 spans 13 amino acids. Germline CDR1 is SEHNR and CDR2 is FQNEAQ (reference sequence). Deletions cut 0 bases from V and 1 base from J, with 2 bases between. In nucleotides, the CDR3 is TGTGCCAGCAGCTTAGCGCGCACAGATACGCAGTATTTT. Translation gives CASSLARTDTQYF.

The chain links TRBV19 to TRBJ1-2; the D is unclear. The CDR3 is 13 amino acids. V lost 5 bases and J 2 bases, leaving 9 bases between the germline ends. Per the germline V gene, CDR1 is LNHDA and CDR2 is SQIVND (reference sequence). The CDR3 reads CASSRPGNYGYTF. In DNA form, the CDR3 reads TGTGCCAGTAGTCGTCCGGGAAACTATGGCTACACCTTC.

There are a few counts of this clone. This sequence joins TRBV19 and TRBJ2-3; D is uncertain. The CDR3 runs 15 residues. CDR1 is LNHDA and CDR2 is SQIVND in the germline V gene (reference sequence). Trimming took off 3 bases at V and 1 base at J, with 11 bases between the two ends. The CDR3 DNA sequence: TGTGCCAGTAGTATGACCCTCGGCCGCACAGATACGCAGTATTTT. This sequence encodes CASSMTLGRTDTQYF.

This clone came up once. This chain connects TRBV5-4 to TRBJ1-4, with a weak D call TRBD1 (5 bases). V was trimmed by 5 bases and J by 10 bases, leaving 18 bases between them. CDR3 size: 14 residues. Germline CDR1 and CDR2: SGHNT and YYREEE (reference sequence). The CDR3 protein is CASSSGRLSGKLFF. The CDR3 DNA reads TGTGCCAGCAGTTCGGGACGGTTGTCGGGAAAACTGTTTTTT.

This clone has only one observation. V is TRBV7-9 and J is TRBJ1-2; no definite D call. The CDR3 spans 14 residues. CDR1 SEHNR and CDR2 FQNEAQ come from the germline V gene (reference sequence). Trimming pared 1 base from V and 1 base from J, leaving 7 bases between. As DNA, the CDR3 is TGTGCCAGCAGCTTAGAAAGGCTTAACTATGGCTACACCTTC. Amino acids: CASSLERLNYGYTF.

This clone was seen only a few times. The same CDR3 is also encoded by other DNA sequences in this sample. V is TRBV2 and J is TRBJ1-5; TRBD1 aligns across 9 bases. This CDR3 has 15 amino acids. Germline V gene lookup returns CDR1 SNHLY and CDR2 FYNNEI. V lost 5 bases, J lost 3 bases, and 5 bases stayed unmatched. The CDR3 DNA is TGTGCCAGCAGTACCGGGACAGGGTCCAATCAGCCCCAGCATTTT. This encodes CASSTGTGSNQPQHF. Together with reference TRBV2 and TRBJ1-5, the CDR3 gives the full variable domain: EPEVTQTPSHQVTQMGQEVILRCVPISNHLYFYWYRQILGQKVEFLVSFYNNEISEKSEIFDDQFSVERPDGSNFTLKIRSTKLEDSAMYFCASSTGTGSNQPQHFGDGTRLSIL.

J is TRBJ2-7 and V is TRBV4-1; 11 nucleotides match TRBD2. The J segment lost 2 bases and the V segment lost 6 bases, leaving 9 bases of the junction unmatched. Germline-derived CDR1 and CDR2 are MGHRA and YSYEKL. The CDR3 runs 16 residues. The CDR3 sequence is CASSYDGTSGTYEQYF. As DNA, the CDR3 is TGCGCCAGCAGTTATGACGGGACTAGCGGCACCTACGAGCAGTACTTC.

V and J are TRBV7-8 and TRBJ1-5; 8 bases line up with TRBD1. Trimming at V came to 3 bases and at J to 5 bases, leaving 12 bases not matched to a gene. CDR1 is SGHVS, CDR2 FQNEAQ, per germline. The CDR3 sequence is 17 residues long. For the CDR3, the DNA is TGTGCCAGCAGCTTGGAGGCTGGGACAGGCCTTGATCAGCCCCAGCATTTT. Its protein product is CASSLEAGTGLDQPQHF. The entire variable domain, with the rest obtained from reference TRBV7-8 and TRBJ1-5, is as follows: GAGVSQSPRYKVAKRGQDVALRCDPISGHVSLFWYQQALGQGPEFLTYFQNEAQLDKSGLPSDRFFAERPEGSVSTLKIQRTQQEDSAVYLCASSLEAGTGLDQPQHFGDGTRLSIL.

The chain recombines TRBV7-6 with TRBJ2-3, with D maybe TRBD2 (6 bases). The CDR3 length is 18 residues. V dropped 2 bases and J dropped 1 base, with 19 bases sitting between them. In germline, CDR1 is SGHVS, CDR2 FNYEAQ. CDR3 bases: TGTGCCAGCAGCTTATCGAATGGAGGGGTACGGGGCACAGATACGCAGTATTTT. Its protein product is CASSLSNGGVRGTDTQYF.

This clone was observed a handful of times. CDR3 in amino acids: CASSPNRMGKPEAFF. Written as DNA, the CDR3 is TGTGCCAGCTCACCGAACAGGATGGGGAAGCCTGAAGCTTTCTTT. The chain has TRBV18 and TRBJ1-1; perhaps TRBD1 as D (5 bases). The CDR3 is 15 amino acids. V was pared by 3 bases and J by 6 bases, with 17 bases between. CDR1 and CDR2 (germline): KGHSH, LQKENI.

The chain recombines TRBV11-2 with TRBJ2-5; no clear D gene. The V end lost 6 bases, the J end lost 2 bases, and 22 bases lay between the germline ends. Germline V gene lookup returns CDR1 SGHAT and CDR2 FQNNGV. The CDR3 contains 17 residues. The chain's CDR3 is CASSVSSGQQLQETQYF. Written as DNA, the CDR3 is TGTGCCAGCAGTGTCTCCAGTGGGCAACAGCTACAAGAGACCCAGTACTTC. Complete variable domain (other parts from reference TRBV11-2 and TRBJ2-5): EAGVAQSPRYKIIEKRQSVAFWCNPISGHATLYWYQQILGQGPKLLIQFQNNGVVDDSQLPKDRFSAERLKGVDSTLKIQPAKLEDSAVYLCASSVSSGQQLQETQYFGPGTRLLVL.

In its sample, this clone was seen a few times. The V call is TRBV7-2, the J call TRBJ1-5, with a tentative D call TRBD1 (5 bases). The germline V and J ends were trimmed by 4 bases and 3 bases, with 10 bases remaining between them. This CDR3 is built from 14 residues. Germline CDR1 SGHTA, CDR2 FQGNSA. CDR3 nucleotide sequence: TGTGCCAGCAGCTCCGCAGGGAACAATCAGCCCCAGCATTTT. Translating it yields CASSSAGNNQPQHF.

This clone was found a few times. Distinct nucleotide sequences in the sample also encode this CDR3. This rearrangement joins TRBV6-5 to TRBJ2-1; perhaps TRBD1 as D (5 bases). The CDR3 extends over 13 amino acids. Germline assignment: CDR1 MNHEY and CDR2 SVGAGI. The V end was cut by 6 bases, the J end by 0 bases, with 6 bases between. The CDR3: CASRDSSYNEQFF. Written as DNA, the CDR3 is TGTGCCAGCAGAGACAGCTCCTACAATGAGCAGTTCTTC.

The CDR3 loop is CASSQDTGFNYGYTF. In DNA form, the CDR3 reads TGCGCCAGCAGCCAAGATACAGGGTTCAACTATGGCTACACCTTC. The rearrangement links TRBV4-1 to TRBJ1-2, with TRBD1 as a possible D gene (6 bases). The CDR3 is 15 amino acids. V shed 0 bases and J shed 2 bases, with 10 bases lying between them. The germline gives CDR1 MGHRA, CDR2 YSYEKL.

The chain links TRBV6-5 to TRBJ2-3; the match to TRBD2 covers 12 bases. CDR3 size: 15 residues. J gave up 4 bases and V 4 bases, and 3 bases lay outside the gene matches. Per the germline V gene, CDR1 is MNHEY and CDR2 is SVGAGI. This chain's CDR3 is CASSLLAGGPDTQYF. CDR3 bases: TGTGCCAGCAGTTTACTAGCGGGGGGACCAGATACGCAGTATTTT.

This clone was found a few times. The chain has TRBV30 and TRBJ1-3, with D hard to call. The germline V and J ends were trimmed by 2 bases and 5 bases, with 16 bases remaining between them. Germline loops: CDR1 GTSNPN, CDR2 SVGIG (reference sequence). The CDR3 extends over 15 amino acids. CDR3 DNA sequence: TGTGCCTGGAGTCCGGGGTTCGAACGCAGAAACACCATATATTTT. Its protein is CAWSPGFERRNTIYF. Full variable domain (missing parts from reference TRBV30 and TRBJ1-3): SQTIHQWPATLVQPVGSPLSLECTVEGTSNPNLYWYRQAAGRGLQLLFYSVGIGQISSEVPQNLSASRPQDRQFILSSKKLLLSDSGFYLCAWSPGFERRNTIYFGEGSWLTVV.

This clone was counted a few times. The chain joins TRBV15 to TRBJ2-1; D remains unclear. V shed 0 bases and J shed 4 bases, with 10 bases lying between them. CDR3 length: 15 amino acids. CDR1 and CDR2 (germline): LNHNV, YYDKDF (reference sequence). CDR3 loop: CATSREASLYNEQFF. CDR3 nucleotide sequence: TGTGCCACCAGCAGAGAGGCCAGTTTGTACAATGAGCAGTTCTTC. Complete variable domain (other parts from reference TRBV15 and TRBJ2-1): DAMVIQNPRYQVTQFGKPVTLSCSQTLNHNVMYWYQQKSSQAPKLLFHYYDKDFNNEADTPDNFQSRRPNTSFCFLDIRSPGLGDTAMYLCATSREASLYNEQFFGPGTRLTVL.

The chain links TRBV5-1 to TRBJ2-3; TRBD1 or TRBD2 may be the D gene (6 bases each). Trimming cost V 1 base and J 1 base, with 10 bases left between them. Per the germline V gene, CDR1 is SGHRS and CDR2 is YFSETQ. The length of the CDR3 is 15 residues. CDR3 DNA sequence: TGCGCCAGCAGCTTGCCCGGGGGCGGCACAGATACGCAGTATTTT. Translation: CASSLPGGGTDTQYF.

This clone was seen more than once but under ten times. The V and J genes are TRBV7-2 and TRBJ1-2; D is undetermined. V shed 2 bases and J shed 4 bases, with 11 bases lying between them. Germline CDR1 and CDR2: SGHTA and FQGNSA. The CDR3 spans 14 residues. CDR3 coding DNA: TGTGCCAGCAGCTTATATATAAACCTCTATGGCTACACCTTC. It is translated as CASSLYINLYGYTF.

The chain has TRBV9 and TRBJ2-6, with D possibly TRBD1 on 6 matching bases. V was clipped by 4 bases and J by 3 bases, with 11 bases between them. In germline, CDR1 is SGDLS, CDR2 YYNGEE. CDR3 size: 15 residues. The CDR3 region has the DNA TGTGCCAGCAGCCGCCAGGGGAATGGGGCCAACGTCCTGACTTTC. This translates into CASSRQGNGANVLTF.

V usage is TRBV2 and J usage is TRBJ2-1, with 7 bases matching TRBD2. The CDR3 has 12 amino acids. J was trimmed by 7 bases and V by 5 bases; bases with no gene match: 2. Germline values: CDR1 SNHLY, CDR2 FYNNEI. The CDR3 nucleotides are TGTGCCAGCAGTCTGGGGGGGAATGAGCAGTTCTTC. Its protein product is CASSLGGNEQFF. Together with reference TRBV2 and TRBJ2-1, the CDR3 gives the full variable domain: EPEVTQTPSHQVTQMGQEVILRCVPISNHLYFYWYRQILGQKVEFLVSFYNNEISEKSEIFDDQFSVERPDGSNFTLKIRSTKLEDSAMYFCASSLGGNEQFFGPGTRLTVL.

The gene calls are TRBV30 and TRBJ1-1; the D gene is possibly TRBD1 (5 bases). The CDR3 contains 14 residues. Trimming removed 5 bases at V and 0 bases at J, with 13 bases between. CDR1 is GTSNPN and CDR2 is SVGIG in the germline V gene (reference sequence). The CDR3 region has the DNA TGTGCCTGGGGTTTGGGACTTTTGAACACTGAAGCTTTCTTT. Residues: CAWGLGLLNTEAFF. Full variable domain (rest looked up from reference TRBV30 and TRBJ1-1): SQTIHQWPATLVQPVGSPLSLECTVEGTSNPNLYWYRQAAGRGLQLLFYSVGIGQISSEVPQNLSASRPQDRQFILSSKKLLLSDSGFYLCAWGLGLLNTEAFFGQGTRLTVV.

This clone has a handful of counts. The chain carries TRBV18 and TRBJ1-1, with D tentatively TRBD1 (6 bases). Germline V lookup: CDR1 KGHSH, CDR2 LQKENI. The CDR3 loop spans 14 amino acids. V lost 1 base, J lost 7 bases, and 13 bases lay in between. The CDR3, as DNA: TGTGCCAGCTCACCACAGGGGGGATCTGGTGAAGCTTTCTTT. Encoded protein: CASSPQGGSGEAFF.

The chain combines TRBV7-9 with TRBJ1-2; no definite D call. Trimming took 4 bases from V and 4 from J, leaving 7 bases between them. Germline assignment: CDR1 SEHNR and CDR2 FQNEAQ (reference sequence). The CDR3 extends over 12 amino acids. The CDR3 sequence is CASSSLAYGYTF. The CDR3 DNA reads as TGTGCCAGCAGCTCCCTCGCCTATGGCTACACCTTC.

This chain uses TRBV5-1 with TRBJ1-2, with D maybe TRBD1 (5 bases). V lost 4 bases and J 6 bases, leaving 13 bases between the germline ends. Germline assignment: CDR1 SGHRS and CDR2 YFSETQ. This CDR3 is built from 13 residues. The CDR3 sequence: CASSEEAGNGYTF. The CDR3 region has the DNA TGCGCCAGCAGCGAAGAGGCAGGGAATGGCTACACCTTC.

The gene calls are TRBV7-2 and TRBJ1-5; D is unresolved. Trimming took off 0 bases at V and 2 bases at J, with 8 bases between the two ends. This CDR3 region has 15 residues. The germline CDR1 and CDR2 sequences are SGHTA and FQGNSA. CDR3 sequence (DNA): TGTGCCAGCAGCTTAGCGTCAGGAGGCAATCAGCCCCAGCATTTT. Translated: CASSLASGGNQPQHF.

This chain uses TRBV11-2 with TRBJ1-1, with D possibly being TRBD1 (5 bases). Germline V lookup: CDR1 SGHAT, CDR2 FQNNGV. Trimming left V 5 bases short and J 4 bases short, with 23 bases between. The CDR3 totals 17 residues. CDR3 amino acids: CASSAGAGGSWGTEAFF. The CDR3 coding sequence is TGTGCCAGCAGCGCCGGGGCCGGAGGGAGTTGGGGCACTGAAGCTTTCTTT.